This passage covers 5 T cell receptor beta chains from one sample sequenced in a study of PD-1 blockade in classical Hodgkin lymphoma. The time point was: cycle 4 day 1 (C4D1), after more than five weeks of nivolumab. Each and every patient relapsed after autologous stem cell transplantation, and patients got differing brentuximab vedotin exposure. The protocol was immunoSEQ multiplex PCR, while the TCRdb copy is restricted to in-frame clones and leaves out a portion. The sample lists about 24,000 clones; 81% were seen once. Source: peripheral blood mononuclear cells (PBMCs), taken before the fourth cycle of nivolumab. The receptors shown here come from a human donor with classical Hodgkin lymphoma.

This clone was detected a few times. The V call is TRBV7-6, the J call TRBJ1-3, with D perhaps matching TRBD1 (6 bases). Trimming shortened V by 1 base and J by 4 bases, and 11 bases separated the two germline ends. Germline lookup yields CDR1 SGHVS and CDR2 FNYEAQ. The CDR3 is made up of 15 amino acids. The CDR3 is CASSLGGGPGNTIYF. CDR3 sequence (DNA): TGTGCCAGCAGCTTAGGTGGGGGGCCAGGAAACACCATATATTTT.

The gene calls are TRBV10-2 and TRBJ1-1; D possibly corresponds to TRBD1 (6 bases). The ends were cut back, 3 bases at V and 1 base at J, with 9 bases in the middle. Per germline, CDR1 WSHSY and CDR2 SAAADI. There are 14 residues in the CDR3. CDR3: CASSEGGGNTEAFF. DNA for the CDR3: TGCGCCAGCAGTGAAGGGGGTGGGAACACTGAAGCTTTCTTT.

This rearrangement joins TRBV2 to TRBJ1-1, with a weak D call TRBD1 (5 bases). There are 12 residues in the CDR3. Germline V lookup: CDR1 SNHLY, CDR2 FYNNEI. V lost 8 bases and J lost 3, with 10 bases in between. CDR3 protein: CASARGDTEAFF. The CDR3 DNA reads TGTGCCAGCGCTCGGGGGGACACTGAAGCTTTCTTT.

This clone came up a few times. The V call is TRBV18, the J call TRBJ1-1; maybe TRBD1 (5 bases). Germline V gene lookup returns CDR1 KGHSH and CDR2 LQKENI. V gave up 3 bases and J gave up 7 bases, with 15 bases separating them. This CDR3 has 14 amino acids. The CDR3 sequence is CASSPQSRVNEAFF. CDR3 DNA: TGTGCCAGCTCACCGCAGAGCAGGGTGAATGAAGCTTTCTTT.

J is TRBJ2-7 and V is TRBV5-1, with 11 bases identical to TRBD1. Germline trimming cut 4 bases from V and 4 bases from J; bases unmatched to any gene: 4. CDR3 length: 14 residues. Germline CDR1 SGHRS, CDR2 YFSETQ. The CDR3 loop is CASSHGQGAYEQYF. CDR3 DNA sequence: TGCGCCAGCAGCCACGGACAGGGGGCTTACGAGCAGTACTTC.